A single sample is the source of the 15 T cell receptor beta chains below, sequenced in a study of PD-1 blockade in mismatch repair-deficient tumors. Repertoires were generated with immunoSEQ multiplex PCR, while TCRdb's copy carries only in-frame clones and drops some. Counted here are 100,000 to 150,000 clones, about nine tenths occurring once; the ten biggest clones make up approximately 10%. The material sequenced was peripheral blood, taken 72 weeks after starting pembrolizumab. The origin of the receptors is an adult with mismatch repair-deficient cancer.

This chain joins TRBV2 and TRBJ1-3, with 7 bases matching TRBD1. Germline lookup yields CDR1 SNHLY and CDR2 FYNNEI. This CDR3 contains 17 residues. Trimming took 5 bases from V and 0 from J; bases not matched to a gene: 10. CDR3 in DNA: TGTGCCAGCAGTCAGTGGACAGGACTTAGCTCTGGAAACACCATATATTTT. Amino acid sequence: CASSQWTGLSSGNTIYF. The whole variable domain, filled in from reference TRBV2 and TRBJ1-3, reads EPEVTQTPSHQVTQMGQEVILRCVPISNHLYFYWYRQILGQKVEFLVSFYNNEISEKSEIFDDQFSVERPDGSNFTLKIRSTKLEDSAMYFCASSQWTGLSSGNTIYFGEGSWLTVV.

This clone was recorded only once. The chain links TRBV21-1 to TRBJ2-7; the DNA was not compared with TRBD2, the D call given in the table. TRBV21-1 is a recognized pseudogene. The CDR3 is 12 amino acids. The CDR3 DNA follows: TGTGCCAGGGTCACTAGCGCACACGAGCAGTACTTC. Residues: CARVTSAHEQYF.

The chain combines TRBV11-2 with TRBJ2-3; D call uncertain. The length of the CDR3 is 15 residues. Germline V CDR1 and CDR2: SGHAT, FQNNGV. V lost 0 bases, J lost 3 bases, and 10 bases lay in between. The CDR3 coding sequence is TGTGCCAGCAGCTTAGACGGCCCCGGGACAGATACGCAGTATTTT. It codes for CASSLDGPGTDTQYF.

This chain links TRBV30 with TRBJ2-1, with 7 bases aligning to TRBD2. J was trimmed by 10 bases and V by 1 base; bases with no gene match: 4. Germline CDR1 and CDR2: GTSNPN and SVGIG (reference sequence). This CDR3 is built from 12 residues. The CDR3 here is CAWSGLGLEQFF. The CDR3, as DNA: TGTGCCTGGAGTGGGTTGGGACTAGAGCAGTTCTTC.

The gene calls are TRBV30 and TRBJ2-7; 7 nucleotides agree with TRBD1. Germline CDR1 and CDR2: GTSNPN and SVGIG (reference sequence). J was trimmed by 3 bases and V by 0 bases; bases with no gene match: 2. The CDR3 totals 13 residues. CDR3 sequence reads: CAWSVGDSYEQYF. CDR3 DNA: TGTGCCTGGAGTGTAGGGGACAGCTACGAGCAGTACTTC.

The rearrangement links TRBV11-3 to TRBJ2-7; tentatively, D is TRBD2 (5 bases). The germline V gene has CDR1 SGHNT and CDR2 YENEEA. The CDR3 has 14 residues. V dropped 8 bases and J dropped 5 bases, with 19 bases sitting between them. The CDR3 bases are TGTGCCAGCCTTTTACGAGCTCGAGGGAACGAGCAGTACTTC. Translating it yields CASLLRARGNEQYF. The full variable domain, completed using reference TRBV11-3 and TRBJ2-7, is EAGVVQSPRYKIIEKKQPVAFWCNPISGHNTLYWYLQNLGQGPELLIRYENEEAVDDSQLPKDRFSAERLKGVDSTLKIQPAELGDSAVYLCASLLRARGNEQYFGPGTRLTVT.

The V call is TRBV4-3, the J call TRBJ2-7; the D is unclear. Germline V lookup: CDR1 LGHNA, CDR2 YSLEER. V was shortened by 0 bases and J by 3 bases, with 6 bases between the two germline ends. The CDR3 is made up of 13 amino acids. Here the CDR3 reads CASSQDIIYEQYF. In DNA, the CDR3 is TGCGCCAGCAGCCAAGATATTATCTACGAGCAGTACTTC.

V usage is TRBV5-4 and J usage is TRBJ2-3; the match to TRBD2 covers 9 bases. V gave up 7 bases and J gave up 2 bases; unmatched junction bases: 8. In germline, CDR1 is SGHNT, CDR2 YYREEE (reference sequence). The CDR3 spans 15 residues. Written as DNA, the CDR3 is TGTGCCAGCTCCGAGACTAGCGGAAACACAGATACGCAGTATTTT. It yields the protein CASSETSGNTDTQYF.

The chain joins TRBV6-6 to TRBJ1-4, with TRBD1 matching over 9 bases. Germline lookup yields CDR1 MNHNY and CDR2 SVGAGI (reference sequence). The CDR3 has 14 residues. V was pared by 6 bases and J by 6 bases, with 5 bases of the junction left unmatched. The CDR3 DNA reads as TGTGCCAGCAGGGGGACAGGGAACTATGAAAAACTGTTTTTT. Its protein product is CASRGTGNYEKLFF.

This clone is a singleton in its sample. The chain couples TRBV7-9 to TRBJ2-5; TRBD1 matches at 8 bases. Looked up from germline, CDR1 is SEHNR and CDR2 is FQNEAQ (reference sequence). CDR3 size: 16 residues. The V and J ends lost 5 bases and 4 bases, in that order; junction bases with no gene match: 12. The CDR3 coding sequence is TGTGCCAGCAGCCTAGATAGATACAGGGGGTCAGAGACCCAGTACTTC. It is translated as CASSLDRYRGSETQYF.

The chain employs TRBV27 and TRBJ1-1; D remains unclear. The CDR3 covers 13 residues. The V and J ends lost 3 bases and 3 bases respectively, with 8 bases between them. Looked up from germline, CDR1 is MNHEY and CDR2 is SMNVEV (reference sequence). The CDR3, as DNA: TGTGCCAGCAGTTTTAACAGCGACACTGAAGCTTTCTTT. Translation: CASSFNSDTEAFF.

The chain is built from TRBV7-9 and TRBJ2-3, with D perhaps TRBD1 or TRBD2 (5 bases each). The CDR3 consists of 15 residues. Germline V gene data show CDR1 as SEHNR and CDR2 as FQNEAQ (reference sequence). Between the trimmed V and J ends, which lost 0 bases and 4 bases, there was a span of 11 bases. CDR3: CASSLAIGTADTQYF. The CDR3 DNA sequence: TGTGCCAGCAGCTTAGCGATTGGGACGGCAGATACGCAGTATTTT.

The chain carries TRBV9 and TRBJ2-1, with D unclear. Germline loops: CDR1 SGDLS, CDR2 YYNGEE. Between the trimmed V and J ends, which lost 4 bases and 5 bases, there was a span of 7 bases. The CDR3 runs to 12 residues. CDR3 sequence (DNA): TGTGCCAGCAGCCTCACTAACAATGAGCAGTTCTTC. This codes for CASSLTNNEQFF.

This clone was seen only once. The chain carries TRBV4-2 and TRBJ1-2, with D possibly matching TRBD1 (6 bases). Germline V gives CDR1 LGHNA, CDR2 YNFKEQ. This CDR3 comprises 19 residues. V was cut by 0 bases and J by 0 bases, with 20 bases left in between. In DNA, the CDR3 is TGTGCCAGCAGCCAAGAGCCGGTCACGTGGGCAGGGGCTAACTATGGCTACACCTTC. Its translation: CASSQEPVTWAGANYGYTF.

The V and J genes are TRBV2 and TRBJ2-3, with D hard to call. Germline V lookup: CDR1 SNHLY, CDR2 FYNNEI. Trimming took off 8 bases at V and 7 bases at J, with 7 bases between the two ends. The CDR3 is made up of 10 amino acids. The CDR3 protein is CASRSNTQYF. The CDR3 DNA is TGTGCCAGCCGGTCTAATACGCAGTATTTT. Filled out from reference TRBV2 and TRBJ2-3, the complete variable domain reads EPEVTQTPSHQVTQMGQEVILRCVPISNHLYFYWYRQILGQKVEFLVSFYNNEISEKSEIFDDQFSVERPDGSNFTLKIRSTKLEDSAMYFCASRSNTQYFGPGTRLTVL.